These T cell receptor beta chains were read from a single sample in a study of blood T cell repertoires in COVID-19. Method: immunoSEQ multiplex PCR; TCRdb's copy keeps in-frame clones and lacks some. The sample contains a few hundred thousand clones, approximately 90% of which appear only once. The sample comprised peripheral blood. These receptor sequences come from a woman aged 25-40 years with COVID-19, enrolled during active disease. Each CDR3 is given with its conserved first and last residue. A D gene is named only where the DNA matches it firmly. Clone size is stated in some rows and not others, as once, few, many or a class when expanded.

d_call	clone_size	v_call	j_call	cdr3_nt	cdr3_aa
TRBD1	-	TRBV4-2	TRBJ2-2	TGTGCCAGCACTTATGATGGACAGGTTAACACCGGGGAGCTGTTTTTT	CASTYDGQVNTGELFF
TRBD1	-	TRBV2	TRBJ1-6	TGTGCCAGCAGTGACAACAGGGGTAATTCACCCCTCCACTTT	CASSDNRGNSPLHF
TRBD1	-	TRBV2	TRBJ2-5	TGTGCCAGCAATCGCCAACAGGGGGCGGGGGAGACCCAGTACTTC	CASNRQQGAGETQYF
-	-	TRBV28	TRBJ2-1	TGTGCCAGCAGCCCTGGACAGTTTTCCTACAATGAGCAGTTCTTC	CASSPGQFSYNEQFF
TRBD2	-	TRBV18	TRBJ2-3	TGTGCCAGCTCAAGTTTCAGCGGGGTTTTGGATACGCAGTATTTT	CASSSFSGVLDTQYF
TRBD1	-	TRBV11-3	TRBJ2-5	TGTGCCAGCAGCCTTCCGGGGACAGGGGGAGAGACCCAGTACTTC	CASSLPGTGGETQYF
TRBD1	-	TRBV5-1	TRBJ2-5	TGCGCCAGCAGGATTCGAGGGGGCCCCCAAGAGACCCAGTACTTC	CASRIRGGPQETQYF
TRBD1	-	TRBV6-5	TRBJ2-3	TGTGCCAGCACGGACAGGGGAAGCACAGATACGCAGTATTTT	CASTDRGSTDTQYF
-	once	TRBV7-8	TRBJ2-7	TGTGCCAGCAGCTTAGGACAGATCTCCTACGAGCAGTACTTC	CASSLGQISYEQYF
-	-	TRBV6-4	TRBJ2-1	TGTGCCAGCAGTGACTCAGCAGGAACCAATGAGCAGTTCTTC	CASSDSAGTNEQFF
TRBD1	-	TRBV19	TRBJ1-2	TGTGCCAGTAGTGCGGGACAGGGGATTAACTATGGCTACACCTTC	CASSAGQGINYGYTF
-	-	TRBV7-9	TRBJ1-2	TGTGCCAGCAGCTTAGACGGGTTGGGCCGGACTGATTATGGCTACACCTTC	CASSLDGLGRTDYGYTF
-	-	TRBV4-1	TRBJ1-1	TGCGCCAGCAGCCAGGGGGCTGGAATGGGCACTGAAGCTTTCTTT	CASSQGAGMGTEAFF
TRBD2	-	TRBV24-1	TRBJ2-2	TGTGCCACCAGTGGGGGGGGCACCGGGGAGCTGTTTTTT	CATSGGGTGELFF
-	once	TRBV27	TRBJ2-7	TGTGCCAGCAGTTTTGGGGACAACTACGAGCAGTACTTC	CASSFGDNYEQYF
TRBD1	once	TRBV5-4	TRBJ1-4	TGTGCCAGCAGCTTAGGACAGGGGAGAACTAATGAAAAACTGTTTTTT	CASSLGQGRTNEKLFF
-	-	TRBV11-3	TRBJ2-3	TGTGCCAGCAGCCCCCATAGCGAGCGACTGATCACAGATACGCAGTATTTT	CASSPHSERLITDTQYF
TRBD2	-	TRBV6-6	TRBJ2-1	TGTGCCAGCAGTTCCAACAGGGGACTAGCGCAGTTCTTC	CASSSNRGLAQFF
-	-	TRBV2	TRBJ1-2	TGTGCCAGCAGCGGGGAGGGTGGCTACACCTTC	CASSGEGGYTF
-	-	TRBV21-1	TRBJ1-1	TGTGCCAGCAGCAGGCGGACAGGGTGTCGGAACACTGAAGCTTTCTTT	CASSRRTGCRNTEAFF
-	few	TRBV7-2	TRBJ2-1	TGTGCCAGCAGCTCCCGCTCCTACAATGAGCAGTTCTTC	CASSSRSYNEQFF
-	-	TRBV5-6	TRBJ1-2	TGTGCCAGCAGCCAGGTCACAGGGTTCGCCTACACCTTC	CASSQVTGFAYTF